This T cell receptor (beta chain) appears in the sequencing data of a study of T cells in Graves' hyperthyroidism and ophthalmopathy. Study results and caveats: A model built on 13 V-J features separated ophthalmopathy from stable hyperthyroidism.

CDR1 and CDR2 (germline): MNHEY, SVGAGI. Trimming took 2 bases from V and 4 from J, leaving 11 bases between them. CDR3 length: 14 residues. Regions amplified from RNA transcripts were the TCR beta CDR3 regions. First-round RT-PCR of the TCR CDR3 relied on the HTBI primer set. MiXCR was run by TCRdb on the multiplex PCR reads, yielding one entry per CDR3 protein. The sample includes about 460,000 distinct CDR3 sequences, 20% to 25% seen only once; the top ten take about half. Concerning this clonotype: The antigen is unknown.

The rearrangement links TRBV6-5 to TRBJ2-5; D is tentatively TRBD1 or TRBD2 (5 bases each). The specimen was blood. The sequence came from a woman in her 70s with Graves' ophthalmopathy. This CDR3 reads CASSYRQGPETQYF. The CDR3 DNA follows: TGTGCCAGCAGTTACAGGCAGGGACCAGAGACCCAGTACTTC.